One sample yielded the 17 T cell receptor beta chains listed below, sequenced in a study of regulatory T cells in long-lasting Graves disease. The TCR beta library used iRepertoire HTBI primers with Arm-PCR amplification of CDR3. A single record per CDR3 protein comes from TCRdb applying MiXCR to the multiplex PCR reads. The profile shows under 800,000 distinct CDR3 sequences, approximately 15% of them singletons. Time point reported: newly diagnosed GD, antithyroid drugs for less than 3 months. Preparation of the TCR library used RNA extracted from PBMCs. These same data were also listed under a study on T cells in Graves' hyperthyroidism and ophthalmopathy.

The starting material was peripheral blood mononuclear cells (PBMCs), obtained at new diagnosis, from a patient treated with antithyroid drugs. These TCRs come from a woman aged 25 to 39 with Graves disease.

The rearrangement uses TRBV28 and TRBJ2-5; D is undetermined. The germline CDR1 and CDR2 sequences are MDHEN and SYDVKM. This CDR3 has 12 residues. Trimming removed 8 bases from V and 5 bases from J, with 12 bases in between. The DNA of the CDR3 is TGTGCCAGCTGCGTCAGGCCGGAGACCCAGTACTTC. Its translation is CASCVRPETQYF.

The chain carries TRBV29-1 and TRBJ2-1; no reliable D call. Germline V gene data show CDR1 as SQVTM and CDR2 as ANQGSEA. This CDR3 region has 16 residues. The V end was cut by 3 bases, the J end by 10 bases, with 25 bases between. The CDR3 protein is CSVEIPLLSRLEEQFF. For the CDR3, the DNA is TGCAGCGTTGAGATCCCTTTACTTTCACGGCTAGAGGAGCAGTTCTTC.

The rearrangement uses TRBV28 and TRBJ2-3, with TRBD2 matching over 8 bases. Germline V gene lookup returns CDR1 MDHEN and CDR2 SYDVKM. Germline trimming cut 7 bases from V and 4 bases from J; bases unmatched to any gene: 4. This CDR3 region has 13 residues. The CDR3 DNA is TGTGCCAGCACTCCGGGGGGGGCAGATACGCAGTATTTT. This sequence encodes CASTPGGADTQYF.

This clonotype was detected many times. V and J are TRBV7-2 and TRBJ2-1; TRBD2 aligns across 7 bases. The CDR3 consists of 12 residues. V gave up 6 bases and J gave up 10 bases; unmatched junction bases: 6. The germline gives CDR1 SGHTA, CDR2 FQGNSA. CDR3 sequence reads: CASRSPGLEQFF. DNA of the CDR3: TGTGCCAGCAGGTCGCCGGGACTAGAGCAGTTCTTC.

This clonotype showed up many times. The genes are TRBV11-2 and TRBJ1-2; 8 positions match TRBD1. This CDR3 contains 16 residues. Germline-derived CDR1 and CDR2 are SGHAT and FQNNGV. Germline trimming cut 6 bases from V and 8 bases from J; bases unmatched to any gene: 17. This CDR3 is CASRATRTGPYRGYTF. In nucleotides, the CDR3 is TGTGCCAGCAGAGCTACGAGGACAGGGCCCTATCGGGGCTACACCTTC. Full variable domain (rest looked up from reference TRBV11-2 and TRBJ1-2): EAGVAQSPRYKIIEKRQSVAFWCNPISGHATLYWYQQILGQGPKLLIQFQNNGVVDDSQLPKDRFSAERLKGVDSTLKIQPAKLEDSAVYLCASRATRTGPYRGYTFGSGTRLTVV.

This clonotype was seen ten or more times. The chain uses TRBV19 and TRBJ1-4, with D perhaps TRBD1 (6 bases). V was clipped by 5 bases and J by 8 bases, with 15 bases between them. This CDR3 region has 14 residues. Germline-derived CDR1 and CDR2 are LNHDA and SQIVND (reference sequence). In nucleotides, the CDR3 is TGTGCCAGTAGTGACCGGACAGTTACCGAAAAACTGTTTTTT. Amino acids: CASSDRTVTEKLFF.

The sample holds many counts of this clonotype. This chain joins TRBV7-2 and TRBJ1-2; 8 bases align to TRBD1. This CDR3 is built from 14 residues. Trimming cost V 5 bases and J 7 bases; bases outside gene matches: 9. Per the germline V gene, CDR1 is SGHTA and CDR2 is FQGNSA. CDR3 loop: CASSPQGAPSGYTF. The CDR3 nucleotides read TGTGCCAGCAGCCCGCAGGGGGCACCAAGTGGCTACACCTTC.

The chain has TRBV4-1 and TRBJ1-2; D possibly corresponds to TRBD1 (5 bases). Looked up from germline, CDR1 is MGHRA and CDR2 is YSYEKL. This CDR3 has 15 amino acids. Trimming left V 1 base short and J 7 bases short, with 16 bases between. CDR3: CASSQGWTGARGYTF. In DNA form, the CDR3 reads TGCGCCAGCAGCCAAGGTTGGACCGGGGCTCGTGGCTACACCTTC.

The table lists this clonotype with many counts. The junction departs from germline at one end; a sequencing error may be responsible. The V call is TRBV20-1, the J call TRBJ1-2; 7 bases fit TRBD1. CDR1 DFQATT and CDR2 SNEGSKA come from the germline V gene (reference sequence). The CDR3 is 18 amino acids. This chain's CDR3 is CSARSLVGTAITNYGYTF. CDR3 bases: TGCAGTGCTAGATCTTTGGTAGGGACAGCGATTACTAATTATGGCTACACCTTC.

This clonotype has more than one count but fewer than ten. The rearrangement uses TRBV16 and TRBJ2-3; D perhaps matches TRBD2 (5 bases). This CDR3 contains 21 residues. Trimming removed 4 bases at V and 7 bases at J, with 36 bases between. Per the germline V gene, CDR1 is KGHSY and CDR2 is FQNENV. The CDR3 region is CASSPPSYPRVTTTPDHTQYF. The DNA of the CDR3 is TGTGCCAGCAGCCCACCCTCGTACCCTAGGGTGACTACAACTCCTGACCATACGCAGTATTTT.

This clonotype was counted many times. The CDR3 reads CASSLREEGDNTEAFF. The CDR3 DNA sequence: TGTGCCAGCAGCTTAAGAGAGGAAGGCGACAACACTGAAGCTTTCTTT. The J gene is TRBJ1-1, the V gene TRBV7-3, with D unresolved. V was clipped by 1 base and J by 2 bases, with 14 bases between them. Looked up from germline, CDR1 is SGHTA and CDR2 is FQGTGA. This CDR3 is 16 amino acids long.

The chain links TRBV13 to TRBJ2-3; a weak D match, TRBD2 (5 bases). The CDR3 extends over 18 amino acids. Trimming cost V 5 bases and J 1 base, with 22 bases left between them. CDR1 is PRHDT and CDR2 is FYEKMQ in the germline V gene (reference sequence). The CDR3, as DNA: TGTGCCAGCAGCGCTAGTCTCGGGCTAGCCCCCCGCACAGATACGCAGTATTTT. Its protein is CASSASLGLAPRTDTQYF.

CDR3 nucleotide sequence: TGCGCCAGCAGTGAGTCCTCCCTAGCTGTTCCAGATACGCAGTATTTT. It translates to CASSESSLAVPDTQYF. V usage is TRBV10-2 and J usage is TRBJ2-3, with a tentative D call TRBD2 (5 bases). The V gene lost 0 bases and the J gene lost 4 bases, with 14 bases spanning the gap. This CDR3 is 16 amino acids long. The germline CDR1 and CDR2 sequences are WSHSY and SAAADI.

This clonotype was counted at least ten times. The gene calls are TRBV7-9 and TRBJ2-3; maybe TRBD2 (5 bases). CDR3 size: 14 residues. With 5 bases removed from V and 5 bases from J, the gap between germline ends came to 14 bases. Germline V lookup: CDR1 SEHNR, CDR2 FQNEAQ (reference sequence). DNA for the CDR3: TGTGCCAGCAGCCGCGGGCAGGCGATAGATACGCAGTATTTT. This sequence encodes CASSRGQAIDTQYF.

Many counts were recorded for this clonotype. V gene TRBV18 combines with J gene TRBJ1-2; 7 positions match TRBD1. After removal of 8 bases from V and 5 bases from J, the junction contained 8 bases not matched to a gene. The germline V gene encodes CDR1 KGHSH and CDR2 LQKENI. The CDR3 runs 13 residues. The CDR3 region has the DNA TGTGCCAGCAGTCCAGGACAGGAGTATGGCTACACCTTC. Its protein product is CASSPGQEYGYTF. Variable domain in full (rest from reference TRBV18 and TRBJ1-2): NAGVMQNPRHLVRRRGQEARLRCSPMKGHSHVYWYRQLPEEGLKFMVYLQKENIIDESGMPKERFSAEFPKEGPSILRIQQVVRGDSAAYFCASSPGQEYGYTFGSGTRLTVV.

Concerning this clonotype: Since a much larger clone is just one base distant, this may be a read error. The chain employs TRBV28 and TRBJ2-7, with unresolved D. V lost 7 bases to trimming and J lost 7 bases, with 20 bases between them. Germline V CDR1 and CDR2: MDHEN, SYDVKM. The CDR3 sequence is 14 residues long. The CDR3 region is CASTLSLDGLEQYF. Here the CDR3 DNA reads TGTGCCAGCACCCTTTCTCTAGATGGTCTTGAGCAGTACTTC. Drawing the rest from reference TRBV28 and TRBJ2-7, the complete variable domain is DVKVTQSSRYLVKRTGEKVFLECVQDMDHENMFWYRQDPGLGLRLIYFSYDVKMKEKGDIPEGYSVSREKKERFSLILESASTNQTSMYLCASTLSLDGLEQYFGPGTRLTVT.

This clonotype was picked up many times. The chain couples TRBV20-1 to TRBJ1-2, with a possible D match to TRBD1 (5 bases). The germline V gene has CDR1 DFQATT and CDR2 SNEGSKA (reference sequence). V lost 8 bases to trimming and J lost 5 bases, with 15 bases between them. The CDR3 has 12 residues. CDR3 sequence: CSPRGGGYGYTF. The CDR3 nucleotides read TGCAGTCCTCGCGGGGGGGGATATGGCTACACCTTC.